This TCR beta chain was identified in a study of blood T cell repertoires in COVID-19. Study details: COVID-19 samples, acute and convalescent, were from the United States, Italy and Spain.

This clone appeared a few times. The V end lost 5 bases, the J end lost 10 bases, and 12 bases lay between the germline ends. The CDR3 covers 13 residues. Profiled with immunoSEQ multiplex PCR; TCRdb holds only in-frame clones, not every one. The table shows some 180,000 clones, with 75% to 90% occurring only once. The receptor's source is a man aged 40-49 years who had recovered from COVID-19. This chain uses TRBV12-3 or TRBV12-4 with TRBJ1-6; D gene ambiguous. Sequenced input: PBMCs or T cells enriched from blood (not recorded which). The CDR3 here is CASSISTLSPLHF. CDR3 in DNA: TGTGCCAGCAGTATTTCTACGTTATCACCCCTCCACTTT.